Listed here is a single TCR beta chain. Its antigen is currently unknown. This PCR relied on a set of 60 Vbeta primers and 13 Jbeta primers. TCRdb's copy holds only in-frame clones and misses some; the assay was immunoSEQ multiplex PCR. The table includes fewer than 90,000 clones, around 74% detected once. This sample stems from a study of cytomegalovirus exposure and HLA in healthy donors. Study-level points and caveats: Common viral pathogens seemed, in a later analysis, to connect with several of the most significant clusters. Accurate predictions that matched the HLA-A and HLA-B alleles of most subjects were reportedly made from TCR beta sequences.

The CDR3 totals 15 residues. Trimming took off 2 bases at V and 2 bases at J, with 10 bases between the two ends. In germline, CDR1 is GTSNPN, CDR2 SVGIG (reference sequence). The chain employs TRBV30 and TRBJ1-6, with D unclear. This sequence originates from a man in his thirties or forties in good health and CMV-seropositive. The sequenced material came from PBMCs. CDR3 region: CAWSLRGTYNSPLHF. DNA of the CDR3: TGTGCCTGGAGTTTGAGAGGAACCTATAATTCACCCCTCCACTTT.